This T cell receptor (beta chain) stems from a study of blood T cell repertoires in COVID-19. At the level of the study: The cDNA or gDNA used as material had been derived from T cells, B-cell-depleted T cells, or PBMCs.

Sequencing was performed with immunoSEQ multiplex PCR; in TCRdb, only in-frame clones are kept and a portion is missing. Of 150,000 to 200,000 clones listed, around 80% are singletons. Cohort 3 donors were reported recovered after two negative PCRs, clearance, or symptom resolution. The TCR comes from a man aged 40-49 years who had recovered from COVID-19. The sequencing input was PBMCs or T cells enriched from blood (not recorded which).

CDR3 bases: TGTGCCAGTAGTACCAACAGGGGGGCTAATGAAAAACTGTTTTTT. This sequence encodes CASSTNRGANEKLFF. V usage is TRBV19 and J usage is TRBJ1-4; the match to TRBD1 covers 8 bases. This CDR3 has 15 amino acids. Losses at the gene ends were 4 bases for V and 3 bases for J; bases not matched to a gene: 4. Germline-derived CDR1 and CDR2 are LNHDA and SQIVND (reference sequence).